Each of the 15 T cell receptor beta chains below was sequenced from the same sample in a study of T cell changes during pregnancy in multiple sclerosis. The method was immunoSEQ multiplex PCR; TCRdb's version includes in-frame clones alone and lacks a portion of them. The data contain about 22,000 clones, around 90% of them singletons. The material was CD4+ T cells from peripheral blood mononuclear cells, obtained in the third trimester of pregnancy. These receptors all stem from a female donor in good health, enrolled as a control in a pregnancy study.

This rearrangement joins TRBV4-1 to TRBJ1-4; no clear D. The V end was cut by 4 bases, the J end by 3 bases, with 18 bases between. The germline V gene has CDR1 MGHRA and CDR2 YSYEKL. This CDR3 contains 17 residues. The CDR3 DNA sequence: TGCGCCAGCAGCCCCATAGGACTTAGGAAATCTAATGAAAAACTGTTTTTT. Its protein is CASSPIGLRKSNEKLFF.

This chain uses TRBV5-4 with TRBJ1-6, with TRBD1 matching 8 bases. The V segment lost 4 bases and the J segment 10 bases; nucleotides outside the gene matches: 10. The germline gives CDR1 SGHNT, CDR2 YYREEE (reference sequence). This CDR3 is built from 15 residues. The chain's CDR3 is CASSRETGVGSPLHF. The CDR3 nucleotides read TGTGCCAGCAGCAGGGAGACAGGGGTCGGGTCACCCCTCCACTTT.

The V and J genes are TRBV6-5 and TRBJ1-5; 7 bases fit TRBD1. The V and J ends lost 6 bases and 1 base, in that order; junction bases with no gene match: 0. CDR1 is MNHEY and CDR2 is SVGAGI in the germline V gene. The CDR3 spans 13 residues. The CDR3 DNA reads as TGTGCCAGCAGACAGGGGAGCAATCAGCCCCAGCATTTT. Translated: CASRQGSNQPQHF.

The rearrangement joins TRBV5-6 to TRBJ2-7, with TRBD1 identical over 10 bases. Germline CDR1 and CDR2: SGHDT and YYEEEE. This CDR3 comprises 13 residues. V lost 6 bases and J lost 5; bases outside the gene matches: 5. In nucleotides, the CDR3 is TGTGCCAGCAAAAGACAGGGGGCCCACGAGCAGTACTTC. This translates into CASKRQGAHEQYF.

The chain employs TRBV10-3 and TRBJ1-2; D unresolved. V was cut by 2 bases and J by 3 bases, with 16 bases left in between. The CDR3 covers 16 residues. Per germline, CDR1 ENHRY and CDR2 SYGVKD. This CDR3 reads CAISEDLSGWDYGYTF. The CDR3 region has the DNA TGTGCCATCAGTGAGGATTTGTCGGGGTGGGACTATGGCTACACCTTC.

This chain connects TRBV12-5 to TRBJ2-1, with 10 bases identical to TRBD2. Germline CDR1 reads LGHNT; CDR2 reads FRNRAP. The CDR3 contains 16 residues. V was pared by 4 bases and J by 0 bases, with 3 bases of the junction left unmatched. CDR3 nucleotide sequence: TGTGCTAGTGGTTCTCAGCGGGAGGGCTCCTACAATGAGCAGTTCTTC. Amino acids: CASGSQREGSYNEQFF.

The gene calls are TRBV27 and TRBJ1-1, with D perhaps matching TRBD1 (5 bases). This CDR3 is built from 15 residues. V was trimmed by 8 bases and J by 0 bases, leaving 16 bases between them. From germline, CDR1 is MNHEY and CDR2 SMNVEV (reference sequence). The CDR3 DNA sequence: TGTGCCAGCCCGGCGGGGGACGTAGTGAACACTGAAGCTTTCTTT. It codes for CASPAGDVVNTEAFF.

The chain has TRBV21-1 and TRBJ2-7; the table's D call of TRBD1 was not tested on the DNA. TRBV21-1 is a documented pseudogene. The CDR3 is 13 residues long. The chain's CDR3 is CASSMGPTYEQYF. The CDR3 DNA reads as TGTGCCAGCAGCATGGGGCCGACCTACGAGCAGTACTTC.

V is TRBV27 and J is TRBJ1-6; no definite D call. Between the trimmed V and J ends, which lost 6 bases and 15 bases, there was a span of 15 bases. The CDR3 spans 12 residues. Germline-derived CDR1 and CDR2 are MNHEY and SMNVEV (reference sequence). The CDR3 sequence: CASRLKAGLLHF. The CDR3 nucleotides read TGTGCCAGCAGATTGAAGGCTGGGCTCCTCCACTTT.

This clone was picked up one time. This rearrangement joins TRBV7-2 to TRBJ2-4; 9 nucleotides agree with TRBD2. CDR1 is SGHTA and CDR2 is FQGNSA in the germline V gene. The J segment lost 0 bases and the V segment lost 5 bases, leaving 5 bases of the junction unmatched. This CDR3 has 16 amino acids. CDR3 in amino acids: CASSASGVIAKNIQYF. CDR3 nucleotides: TGTGCCAGCAGCGCTAGCGGGGTTATAGCCAAAAACATTCAGTACTTC.

The genes are TRBV5-6 and TRBJ1-6; the D is unclear. Trimming cost V 1 base and J 6 bases, with 8 bases left between them. The germline V gene has CDR1 SGHDT and CDR2 YYEEEE. This CDR3 has 14 residues. CDR3 protein: CASSLTDFNSPLHF. The CDR3 DNA is TGTGCCAGCAGCTTGACAGATTTTAATTCACCCCTCCACTTT.

The chain couples TRBV7-2 to TRBJ2-1; unclear D gene. V was clipped by 5 bases and J by 6 bases, with 20 bases between them. This CDR3 spans 16 amino acids. Germline assignment: CDR1 SGHTA and CDR2 FQGNSA. The CDR3 DNA is TGTGCCAGCAGCCCCGAGAGCGTTCAATTCGGCAATGAGCAGTTCTTC. Protein product: CASSPESVQFGNEQFF.

J is TRBJ2-3 and V is TRBV27; D gene unclear. The V gene's germline CDR1 is MNHEY and CDR2 SMNVEV (reference sequence). The CDR3 has 13 residues. V was trimmed by 5 bases and J by 3 bases, leaving 9 bases between them. The CDR3 coding sequence is TGTGCCAGCAGTCTTACGAGGACAGATACGCAGTATTTT. Translation gives CASSLTRTDTQYF.

The V and J genes are TRBV5-1 and TRBJ1-4; a weak D match, TRBD1 (6 bases). The germline CDR1 and CDR2 sequences are SGHRS and YFSETQ. The germline V and J ends were trimmed by 1 base and 6 bases, with 13 bases remaining between them. The CDR3 runs 15 residues. The CDR3 DNA reads TGCGCCAGCAGCTTGAATACAGGGTCCGATGAAAAACTGTTTTTT. Translating gives CASSLNTGSDEKLFF. Full variable domain (rest looked up from reference TRBV5-1 and TRBJ1-4): KAGVTQTPRYLIKTRGQQVTLSCSPISGHRSVSWYQQTPGQGLQFLFEYFSETQRNKGNFPGRFSGRQFSNSRSEMNVSTLELGDSALYLCASSLNTGSDEKLFFGSGTQLSVL.

The chain has TRBV5-1 and TRBJ2-7; TRBD2 matches at 7 bases. Trimming removed 4 bases from V and 5 bases from J; junction bases left unmatched: 21. CDR1 is SGHRS and CDR2 is YFSETQ in the germline V gene. The CDR3 has 18 amino acids. In nucleotides, the CDR3 is TGCGCCAGCAGCGACGAACCGGGACTACCCTCCCGCGGCCACGAGCAGTACTTC. As protein: CASSDEPGLPSRGHEQYF. The full variable domain, rest sourced from reference TRBV5-1 and TRBJ2-7, is KAGVTQTPRYLIKTRGQQVTLSCSPISGHRSVSWYQQTPGQGLQFLFEYFSETQRNKGNFPGRFSGRQFSNSRSEMNVSTLELGDSALYLCASSDEPGLPSRGHEQYFGPGTRLTVT.